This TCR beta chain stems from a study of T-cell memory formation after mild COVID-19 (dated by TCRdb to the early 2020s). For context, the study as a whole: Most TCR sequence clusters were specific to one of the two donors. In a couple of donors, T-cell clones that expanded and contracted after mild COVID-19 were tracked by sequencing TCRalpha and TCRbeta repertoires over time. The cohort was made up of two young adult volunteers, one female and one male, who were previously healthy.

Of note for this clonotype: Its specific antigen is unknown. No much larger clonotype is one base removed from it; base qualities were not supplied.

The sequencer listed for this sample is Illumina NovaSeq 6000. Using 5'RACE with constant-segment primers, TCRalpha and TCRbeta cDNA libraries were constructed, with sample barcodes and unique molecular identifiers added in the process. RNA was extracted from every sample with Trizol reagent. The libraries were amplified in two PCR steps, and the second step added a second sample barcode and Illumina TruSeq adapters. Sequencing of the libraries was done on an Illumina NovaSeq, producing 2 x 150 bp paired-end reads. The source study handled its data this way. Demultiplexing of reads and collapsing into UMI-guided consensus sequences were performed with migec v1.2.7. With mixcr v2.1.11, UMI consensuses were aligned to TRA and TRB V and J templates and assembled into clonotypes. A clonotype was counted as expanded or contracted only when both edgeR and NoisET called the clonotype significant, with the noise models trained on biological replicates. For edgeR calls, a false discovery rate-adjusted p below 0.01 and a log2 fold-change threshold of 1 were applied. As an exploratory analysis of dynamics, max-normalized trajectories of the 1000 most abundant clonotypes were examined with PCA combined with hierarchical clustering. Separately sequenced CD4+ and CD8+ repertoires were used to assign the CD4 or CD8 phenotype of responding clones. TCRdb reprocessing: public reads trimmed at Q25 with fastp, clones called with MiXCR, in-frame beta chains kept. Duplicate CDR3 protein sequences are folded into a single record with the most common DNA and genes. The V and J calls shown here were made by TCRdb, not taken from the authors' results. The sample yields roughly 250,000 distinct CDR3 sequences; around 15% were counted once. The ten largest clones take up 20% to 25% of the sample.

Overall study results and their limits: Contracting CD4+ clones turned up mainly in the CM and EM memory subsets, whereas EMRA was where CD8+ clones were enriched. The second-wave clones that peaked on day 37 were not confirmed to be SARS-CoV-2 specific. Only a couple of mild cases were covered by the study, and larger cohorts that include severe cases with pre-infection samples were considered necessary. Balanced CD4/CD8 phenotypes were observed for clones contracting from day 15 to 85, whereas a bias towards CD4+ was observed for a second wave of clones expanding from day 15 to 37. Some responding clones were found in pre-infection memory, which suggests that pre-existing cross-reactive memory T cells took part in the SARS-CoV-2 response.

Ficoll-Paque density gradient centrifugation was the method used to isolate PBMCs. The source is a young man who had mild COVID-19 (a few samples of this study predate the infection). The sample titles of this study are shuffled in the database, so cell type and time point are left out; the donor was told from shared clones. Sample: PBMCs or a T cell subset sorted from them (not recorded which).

The CDR3 amino acid sequence is: CAIRGGPNTGELFF. The DNA reads as follows: TGTGCCATCCGCGGGGGGCCGAACACCGGGGAGCTGTTTTTT. The chain is assembled from TRBV2 and TRBJ2-2; the junction holds 8 bases that match TRBD2. CDR1 and CDR2, looked up from the germline V gene, are SNHLY and FYNNEI. The CDR3 contains 14 residues, cysteine and phenylalanine counted. Left in the record is the CDR3 DNA by itself, 42 bases read in frame from the first base. V ends up 10 bases short and J 0 bases short, with an unmatched junction base count of 4.